These 28 T cell receptor beta chains originate from one sample sequenced in a study of OX40 agonist ivuxolimab in advanced cancers. Only in-frame clones appear in the TCRdb table, and some are missing; sequencing was by immunoSEQ multiplex PCR. This table holds around 58,000 clones, around 89% found once. The input for sequencing was CD4+ or CD8+ T cells sorted from blood, taken in a trial of the OX40 agonist ivuxolimab. The source is an adult with an advanced solid tumor such as melanoma, head and neck, liver or kidney cancer.

The chain combines TRBV5-1 with TRBJ2-7, with TRBD1 matching over 7 bases. The CDR3 is 15 amino acids. V dropped 1 base and J dropped 5; count of bases not matched to a gene: 9. Germline values: CDR1 SGHRS, CDR2 YFSETQ. CDR3 in amino acids: CASSLHRQGVDEQYF. CDR3 nucleotide sequence: TGCGCCAGCAGCTTGCACCGACAGGGAGTCGACGAGCAGTACTTC.

The genes are TRBV18 and TRBJ2-7; weak D call: TRBD1 (6 bases). Deletions cut 3 bases from V and 2 bases from J, with 11 bases between. The CDR3 runs 14 residues. Germline V gene lookup returns CDR1 KGHSH and CDR2 LQKENI. The CDR3 nucleotides read TGTGCCAGCTCACCTGGGGGCGCCGCCTACGAGCAGTACTTC. Its translation: CASSPGGAAYEQYF.

This clone was picked up a small number of times. The J gene is TRBJ1-1, the V gene TRBV7-9; possibly TRBD1 for D (5 bases). Trimming left V 3 bases short and J 1 base short, with 6 bases between. This CDR3 contains 13 residues. Germline V gene sequence: CDR1 SEHNR, CDR2 FQNEAQ (reference sequence). The CDR3 sequence is CASSFGTNTEAFF. CDR3 DNA sequence: TGTGCCAGCAGCTTCGGGACGAACACTGAAGCTTTCTTT.

The chain has TRBV6-1 and TRBJ2-7; 8 nucleotides align to TRBD1. The V gene end was trimmed by 4 bases and the J gene end by 6 bases; junction bases not matched to a gene: 8. This CDR3 has 14 amino acids. CDR1 and CDR2 from the germline V gene are MNHNS and SASEGT. The CDR3 nucleotides are TGTGCCAGCAGTGGCGGACAGGGCTTTAGCGAGCAGTACTTC. Its translation: CASSGGQGFSEQYF.

The chain carries TRBV6-5 and TRBJ1-4; TRBD1 is a possible D gene (6 bases). Germline V gives CDR1 MNHEY, CDR2 SVGAGI. The CDR3 runs 14 residues. Trimming shortened V by 7 bases and J by 8 bases, and 17 bases separated the two germline ends. This chain's CDR3 is CASTNGGAGEKLFF. The DNA of the CDR3 is TGTGCCAGCACCAACGGGGGGGCAGGCGAAAAACTGTTTTTT.

V is TRBV4-1 and J is TRBJ1-4; TRBD1 aligns across 9 bases. V lost 8 bases and J lost 3; bases outside the gene matches: 7. Germline CDR1 is MGHRA and CDR2 is YSYEKL. The CDR3 is 15 residues long. The CDR3 reads CASADRGASNEKLFF. CDR3 nucleotide sequence: TGCGCCAGCGCAGACAGGGGGGCCTCTAATGAAAAACTGTTTTTT.

A note on this clone: Additional DNA sequences in this sample encode the identical CDR3. The chain is built from TRBV7-9 and TRBJ1-1; the D gene is possibly TRBD1 (5 bases). Germline V lookup: CDR1 SEHNR, CDR2 FQNEAQ (reference sequence). Trimming took off 5 bases at V and 11 bases at J, with 21 bases between the two ends. The length of the CDR3 is 14 residues. The CDR3 DNA is TGTGCCAGCAGCCGCGACGGGGCTTCGGTCGGGGCTTTCTTT. As protein: CASSRDGASVGAFF.

The CDR3 sequence is CASSQEGVGGEKLFF. The CDR3 bases are TGCGCCAGCAGCCAAGAAGGAGTAGGGGGGGAAAAACTGTTTTTT. The chain joins TRBV4-1 to TRBJ1-4, with D perhaps matching TRBD1 (6 bases). Germline V gives CDR1 MGHRA, CDR2 YSYEKL. V lost 0 bases, J lost 8 bases, and 13 bases lay in between. This CDR3 is built from 15 residues.

The chain employs TRBV19 and TRBJ1-5; TRBD1 matches at 12 bases. In germline, CDR1 is LNHDA, CDR2 SQIVND (reference sequence). This CDR3 comprises 15 residues. With 6 bases clipped from V and 16 bases from J, the junction kept 16 bases outside the gene matches. In DNA, the CDR3 is TGTGCCAGTAGAACGGGACAGGGGGCGCGATCTGGTGTTCATTTT. This gives the protein CASRTGQGARSGVHF.

This sequence joins TRBV5-1 and TRBJ2-3; 7 nucleotides line up with TRBD2. The CDR3 spans 14 residues. V shed 2 bases and J 1 base; nucleotides not matched to a gene: 1. CDR1 and CDR2 (germline): SGHRS, YFSETQ. CDR3 region: CASSFTSGTDTQYF. CDR3 nucleotide sequence: TGCGCCAGCAGCTTTACTAGCGGCACAGATACGCAGTATTTT.

The J gene is TRBJ1-1, the V gene TRBV5-1; D is undetermined. The V and J ends lost 0 bases and 4 bases respectively, with 19 bases between them. The V gene's germline CDR1 is SGHRS and CDR2 YFSETQ. There are 17 residues in the CDR3. CDR3 amino acids: CASSLGPPRPRGTEAFF. In DNA, the CDR3 is TGCGCCAGCAGCTTGGGACCGCCGCGACCGAGAGGCACTGAAGCTTTCTTT. Combining the CDR3 with reference TRBV5-1 and TRBJ1-1 gives the whole variable domain KAGVTQTPRYLIKTRGQQVTLSCSPISGHRSVSWYQQTPGQGLQFLFEYFSETQRNKGNFPGRFSGRQFSNSRSEMNVSTLELGDSALYLCASSLGPPRPRGTEAFFGQGTRLTVV.

The V call is TRBV2, the J call TRBJ1-3; 7 positions match TRBD1. Unmatched junction bases numbered 7, after V lost 5 bases and J lost 3 bases. The CDR3 covers 15 residues. Germline V gives CDR1 SNHLY, CDR2 FYNNEI. This CDR3 is CASSRRPGGGNTIYF. In DNA, the CDR3 is TGTGCCAGCAGTAGAAGGCCAGGGGGTGGAAACACCATATATTTT.

This rearrangement joins TRBV5-1 to TRBJ2-3; 7 bases align to TRBD1. Losses at the gene ends were 4 bases for V and 0 bases for J; bases not matched to a gene: 5. The CDR3 has 15 residues. CDR1 is SGHRS, CDR2 YFSETQ, per germline. DNA of the CDR3: TGCGCCAGCAGCGAGGGACAGCTGAGCACAGATACGCAGTATTTT. This codes for CASSEGQLSTDTQYF.

J is TRBJ2-1 and V is TRBV30; tentative D call: TRBD2 (5 bases). This CDR3 region has 15 residues. Trimming pared 1 base from V and 2 bases from J, leaving 12 bases between. CDR1 and CDR2 (germline): GTSNPN, SVGIG (reference sequence). This CDR3 is CAWSGSSRTYNEQFF. The CDR3 DNA reads as TGTGCCTGGAGTGGGTCTAGCAGGACCTACAATGAGCAGTTCTTC.

The chain recombines TRBV29-1 with TRBJ2-5; D is unclear. The V end was cut by 5 bases, the J end by 5 bases, with 12 bases between. Germline values: CDR1 SQVTM, CDR2 ANQGSEA. The CDR3 runs 12 residues. CDR3 coding DNA: TGCAGCGTTCAATATATGGCGGAGACCCAGTACTTC. It translates to CSVQYMAETQYF.

The chain couples TRBV7-2 to TRBJ2-5; 10 bases fit TRBD2. The CDR3 totals 18 residues. Trimming at V came to 1 base and at J to 5 bases, leaving 13 bases not matched to a gene. Germline CDR1 SGHTA, CDR2 FQGNSA. The CDR3 spells CASSLGIGASGRSETQYF. DNA of the CDR3: TGTGCCAGCAGCTTAGGGATAGGCGCTAGCGGGAGAAGCGAGACCCAGTACTTC. The full variable domain, rest sourced from reference TRBV7-2 and TRBJ2-5, is GAGVSQSPSNKVTEKGKDVELRCDPISGHTALYWYRQSLGQGLEFLIYFQGNSAPDKSGLPSDRFSAERTGGSVSTLTIQRTQQEDSAVYLCASSLGIGASGRSETQYFGPGTRLLVL.

The chain joins TRBV4-1 to TRBJ2-6, with 12 bases identical to TRBD2. Germline lookup yields CDR1 MGHRA and CDR2 YSYEKL. The CDR3 loop spans 21 amino acids. J was trimmed by 0 bases and V by 3 bases; bases with no gene match: 12. CDR3 loop: CASSQVGLAGPSSSGANVLTF. CDR3 nucleotides: TGCGCCAGCAGCCAGGTGGGACTAGCGGGCCCTTCCTCCTCTGGGGCCAACGTCCTGACTTTC.

The chain links TRBV15 to TRBJ2-5, with 7 bases fitting TRBD1. The trim removed 2 bases at V and 5 bases at J, leaving 5 bases unmatched. The CDR3 contains 14 residues. Germline V CDR1 and CDR2: LNHNV, YYDKDF (reference sequence). The CDR3 loop reads CATSRTGVGETQYF. As DNA, the CDR3 is TGTGCCACCAGCAGAACAGGGGTTGGGGAGACCCAGTACTTC.

V usage is TRBV5-1 and J usage is TRBJ2-7; TRBD2 aligns across 10 bases. Trimming cost V 5 bases and J 2 bases; bases outside gene matches: 7. Germline CDR1 reads SGHRS; CDR2 reads YFSETQ. CDR3 length: 15 residues. This CDR3 is CASREGTSVTYEQYF. The CDR3 DNA is TGCGCCAGCAGGGAAGGGACTAGCGTAACCTACGAGCAGTACTTC.

Only one count was recorded for this clone. This chain joins TRBV30 and TRBJ2-3; TRBD2 agrees at 10 bases. Looked up from germline, CDR1 is GTSNPN and CDR2 is SVGIG (reference sequence). The CDR3 consists of 13 residues. The trim removed 7 bases at V and 6 bases at J, leaving 7 bases unmatched. The CDR3 DNA is TGTGCCTTCGTAGCGGGGGGATGGGATACGCAGTATTTT. This gives the protein CAFVAGGWDTQYF.

The chain joins TRBV4-2 to TRBJ1-2; D not certain. This CDR3 has 16 residues. Germline-derived CDR1 and CDR2 are LGHNA and YNFKEQ. The V end was cut by 0 bases, the J end by 1 base, with 12 bases between. The CDR3 coding sequence is TGTGCCAGCAGCCAAGATTTGGCGGCGGATAACTATGGCTACACCTTC. This codes for CASSQDLAADNYGYTF.

This clone was found once. J is TRBJ1-6 and V is TRBV5-1; 7 bases are shared with TRBD1. The CDR3 totals 15 residues. V dropped 4 bases and J dropped 7; count of bases not matched to a gene: 8. Germline lookup yields CDR1 SGHRS and CDR2 YFSETQ. The CDR3 DNA follows: TGCGCCAGCAGCACCGACAGGGCGGGAAATTCACCCCTCCACTTT. It specifies CASSTDRAGNSPLHF.

The V and J genes are TRBV19 and TRBJ2-5; 13 positions agree with TRBD2. In germline, CDR1 is LNHDA, CDR2 SQIVND (reference sequence). The CDR3 loop spans 16 amino acids. J gave up 3 bases and V 5 bases, and 6 bases lay outside the gene matches. The chain's CDR3 is CASSLRTSGGKETQYF. CDR3 sequence (DNA): TGTGCCAGTAGTCTGAGGACTAGCGGGGGTAAAGAGACCCAGTACTTC.

V gene TRBV18 combines with J gene TRBJ2-5, with D unresolved. Trimming removed 1 base from V and 3 bases from J, with 6 bases in between. The germline V gene has CDR1 KGHSH and CDR2 LQKENI. CDR3 length: 13 residues. Here the CDR3 DNA reads TGTGCCAGCTCACCACTCACGGAAGAGACCCAGTACTTC. It yields the protein CASSPLTEETQYF. The entire variable domain, with the rest obtained from reference TRBV18 and TRBJ2-5, is as follows: NAGVMQNPRHLVRRRGQEARLRCSPMKGHSHVYWYRQLPEEGLKFMVYLQKENIIDESGMPKERFSAEFPKEGPSILRIQQVVRGDSAAYFCASSPLTEETQYFGPGTRLLVL.

This clone was seen once. The rearrangement joins TRBV7-3 to TRBJ1-6; D uncertain. Germline CDR1 SGHTA, CDR2 FQGTGA. The V end was cut by 5 bases, the J end by 8 bases, with 10 bases between. The CDR3 has 13 amino acids. The CDR3 DNA reads as TGTGCCAGCAGCCAAGACAAGGATTCACCCCTCCACTTT. The encoded protein is CASSQDKDSPLHF. The full variable domain, its missing parts supplied by reference TRBV7-3 and TRBJ1-6, is GAGVSQTPSNKVTEKGKYVELRCDPISGHTALYWYRQSLGQGPEFLIYFQGTGAADDSGLPNDRFFAVRPEGSVSTLKIQRTERGDSAVYLCASSQDKDSPLHFGNGTRLTVT.

The table lists this clone with a count of one. The J gene is TRBJ2-3, the V gene TRBV11-3; 9 positions match TRBD2. The CDR3 spans 16 residues. Germline V gene sequence: CDR1 SGHNT, CDR2 YENEEA. The trim removed 5 bases at V and 2 bases at J, leaving 8 bases unmatched. CDR3 sequence: CASSATPGLATDTQYF. The CDR3 DNA reads as TGTGCCAGCAGCGCGACGCCGGGACTAGCCACAGATACGCAGTATTTT. The entire variable domain, with the rest obtained from reference TRBV11-3 and TRBJ2-3, is as follows: EAGVVQSPRYKIIEKKQPVAFWCNPISGHNTLYWYLQNLGQGPELLIRYENEEAVDDSQLPKDRFSAERLKGVDSTLKIQPAELGDSAVYLCASSATPGLATDTQYFGPGTRLTVL.

The V and J genes are TRBV11-1 and TRBJ2-7, with D possibly being TRBD2 (7 bases). The V gene's germline CDR1 is SGHAT and CDR2 FQDESV (reference sequence). The CDR3 is 13 amino acids. The V end lost 1 base, the J end lost 6 bases, and 10 bases lay between the germline ends. CDR3 sequence: CASSLDREGEQYF. CDR3 bases: TGTGCCAGCAGCTTAGACAGGGAGGGCGAGCAGTACTTC.

This clone has a handful of counts. The V call is TRBV21-1, the J call TRBJ2-7; TRBD2 was called by the table and not checked on the DNA. TRBV21-1 represents a pseudogene. The CDR3 length is 16 residues. The CDR3 sequence: CASSKEGGALSYEQYF. The CDR3 DNA reads as TGTGCCAGCAGCAAAGAAGGCGGGGCCCTATCCTACGAGCAGTACTTC.